This T cell receptor (beta chain) was documented in a study of shared clonotypes between healthy human individuals. Broader study findings: Between four donors, naive CD4 clonotypes were shared at a level of about 5%. Sharing of clonotypes among donors was expected to vary with sequencing depth.

The CDR3 sequence is 13 residues long. Germline CDR1 is SGHRS and CDR2 is YFSETQ. The V and J ends lost 0 bases and 4 bases respectively, with 7 bases between them. Generated by immunoSEQ multiplex PCR, the TCRdb table keeps only in-frame clones and is missing some. The sample contains some 790,000 clones, roughly 72% of which appear only once. For this clone: The antigen remains unidentified. The same CDR3 can be traced to other DNA sequences in this sample.

All participating donors were Caucasian adults from Nashville, Tennessee. The investigators split CD4+ cells into a CD45RA+ naive subset and a CD45RA-negative memory subset. This sequence was found in a woman in her 30s in good health. Sequencing used memory CD4+ T cells sorted from blood. Noted subset: CD45RA-negative fraction. The rearrangement uses TRBV5-1 and TRBJ1-1, with D tentatively TRBD1 (5 bases). The CDR3 nucleotides are TGCGCCAGCAGCTTGGTAGGGGCCACTGAAGCTTTCTTT. Translating it yields CASSLVGATEAFF.